This entry lists 22 T cell receptor beta chains sequenced from one sample in a study of cytomegalovirus exposure and HLA in healthy donors. PCR was performed using 60 Vbeta and 13 Jbeta primers. Method: immunoSEQ multiplex PCR; TCRdb's copy keeps in-frame clones and lacks some. This sample's table has 35,000 to 45,000 clones. Sequenced: PBMCs. These receptors originate from a male donor in good health and CMV-seronegative.

V is TRBV18 and J is TRBJ2-5; maybe TRBD1 (6 bases). The length of the CDR3 is 15 residues. Germline CDR1 and CDR2: KGHSH and LQKENI. The ends were cut back, 2 bases at V and 4 bases at J, with 14 bases in the middle. The CDR3 region has the DNA TGTGCCAGCTCACCAGCGAGCCAGGGGCGAGAGACCCAGTACTTC. It is translated as CASSPASQGRETQYF.

This chain connects TRBV5-1 to TRBJ2-1, with D perhaps TRBD2 (5 bases). Per germline, CDR1 SGHRS and CDR2 YFSETQ. The CDR3 is 14 residues long. The ends were cut back, 0 bases at V and 2 bases at J, with 6 bases in the middle. CDR3 in amino acids: CASSLAGTYNEQFF. Here the CDR3 DNA reads TGCGCCAGCAGCTTGGCGGGGACCTACAATGAGCAGTTCTTC.

The rearrangement links TRBV5-4 to TRBJ2-7; tentatively, D is TRBD1 (6 bases). Germline assignment: CDR1 SGHNT and CDR2 YYREEE (reference sequence). The V end lost 2 bases, the J end lost 3 bases, and 18 bases lay between the germline ends. There are 16 residues in the CDR3. The CDR3 DNA reads TGTGCCAGCAGCTTAAACAGGGACCCAACTTTCTACGAGCAGTACTTC. The encoded protein is CASSLNRDPTFYEQYF.

The V gene is TRBV5-1, the J gene TRBJ1-4, with 7 bases matching TRBD1. The CDR3 loop spans 15 amino acids. Germline lookup yields CDR1 SGHRS and CDR2 YFSETQ. J was trimmed by 8 bases and V by 0 bases; bases with no gene match: 7. The CDR3 loop reads CASSLDGRGTEKLFF. In nucleotides, the CDR3 is TGCGCCAGCAGCTTGGACGGCAGGGGGACCGAAAAACTGTTTTTT.

The chain recombines TRBV29-1 with TRBJ1-1; 8 bases line up with TRBD1. The V gene end was trimmed by 3 bases and the J gene end by 2 bases; junction bases not matched to a gene: 2. Germline-derived CDR1 and CDR2 are SQVTM and ANQGSEA. The CDR3 sequence is 13 residues long. In nucleotides, the CDR3 is TGCAGCGTTGAGGCAGGGGGCAACACTGAAGCTTTCTTT. It translates to CSVEAGGNTEAFF.

The chain recombines TRBV6-5 with TRBJ2-2; tentative D call: TRBD2 (5 bases). V was pared by 6 bases and J by 7 bases, with 15 bases between. The CDR3 has 14 residues. Germline V lookup: CDR1 MNHEY, CDR2 SVGAGI. CDR3 coding DNA: TGTGCCAGCAGGCCCCCGGGGAAGGGCGGGGAGCTGTTTTTT. Its translation is CASRPPGKGGELFF.

The chain couples TRBV2 to TRBJ1-5; 7 bases agree with TRBD1. The CDR3 length is 12 residues. V shed 6 bases and J 15 bases; nucleotides not matched to a gene: 11. Germline V CDR1 and CDR2: SNHLY, FYNNEI. CDR3 amino acids: CASSRDRERPHF. CDR3 nucleotide sequence: TGTGCCAGCAGCAGAGACAGGGAACGGCCGCATTTT.

The J gene is TRBJ1-1, the V gene TRBV30; unclear D gene. Germline V gene data show CDR1 as GTSNPN and CDR2 as SVGIG (reference sequence). This CDR3 spans 12 amino acids. V lost 3 bases and J lost 7, with 12 bases in between. The CDR3: CAWRVGLLEAFF. Written as DNA, the CDR3 is TGTGCCTGGAGAGTGGGCCTGCTTGAAGCTTTCTTT.

The CDR3: CASEYGRGVEAFF. The CDR3 nucleotides read TGTGCCAGCGAGTATGGCAGGGGGGTTGAAGCTTTCTTT. This chain uses TRBV6-1 with TRBJ1-1, with 7 positions matching TRBD1. In germline, CDR1 is MNHNS, CDR2 SASEGT. Trimming cost V 8 bases and J 7 bases; bases outside gene matches: 10. The CDR3 loop spans 13 amino acids.

V gene TRBV7-2 combines with J gene TRBJ1-1; 9 bases align to TRBD1. Germline V lookup: CDR1 SGHTA, CDR2 FQGNSA. V lost 1 base and J lost 5; bases outside the gene matches: 5. The CDR3 runs to 15 residues. The chain's CDR3 is CASSLGDRVVTEAFF. In DNA form, the CDR3 reads TGTGCCAGCAGCTTAGGGGACAGGGTGGTGACTGAAGCTTTCTTT.

A remark on this clone: Other DNA sequences from this sample encode an identical CDR3 as well. The rearrangement joins TRBV13 to TRBJ2-7; 8 positions agree with TRBD2. Germline V lookup: CDR1 PRHDT, CDR2 FYEKMQ (reference sequence). With V trimmed by 5 bases and J by 3 bases, 6 bases remained unmatched. This CDR3 spans 14 amino acids. CDR3 region: CASSRGGPVYEQYF. CDR3 nucleotide sequence: TGTGCCAGCAGCCGCGGGGGGCCGGTCTACGAGCAGTACTTC.

The chain links TRBV7-3 to TRBJ2-7; 7 nucleotides align to TRBD1. Germline lookup yields CDR1 SGHTA and CDR2 FQGTGA. V lost 3 bases and J lost 2; bases outside the gene matches: 4. The CDR3 runs to 14 residues. Here the CDR3 DNA reads TGTGCCAGCAGCTTGAACAGGGGCGCCTACGAGCAGTACTTC. It yields the protein CASSLNRGAYEQYF. The full variable domain, its missing parts supplied by reference TRBV7-3 and TRBJ2-7, is GAGVSQTPSNKVTEKGKYVELRCDPISGHTALYWYRQSLGQGPEFLIYFQGTGAADDSGLPNDRFFAVRPEGSVSTLKIQRTERGDSAVYLCASSLNRGAYEQYFGPGTRLTVT.

The chain links TRBV2 to TRBJ1-5, with 9 bases that match TRBD1. Germline V gene data show CDR1 as SNHLY and CDR2 as FYNNEI. This CDR3 comprises 16 residues. The trim removed 0 bases at V and 6 bases at J, leaving 6 bases unmatched. CDR3 sequence reads: CASSEALHRGRQPQHF. CDR3 nucleotides: TGTGCCAGCAGTGAAGCGCTTCACAGGGGGCGTCAGCCCCAGCATTTT.

This chain connects TRBV13 to TRBJ2-7; no reliable D call. With 7 bases removed from V and 4 bases from J, the gap between germline ends came to 14 bases. This CDR3 comprises 13 residues. The germline CDR1 and CDR2 sequences are PRHDT and FYEKMQ (reference sequence). Here the CDR3 reads CASTSSARYEQYF. The CDR3 DNA follows: TGTGCCAGCACCTCCAGTGCACGTTACGAGCAGTACTTC. The entire variable domain, with the rest obtained from reference TRBV13 and TRBJ2-7, is as follows: AAGVIQSPRHLIKEKRETATLKCYPIPRHDTVYWYQQGPGQDPQFLISFYEKMQSDKGSIPDRFSAQQFSDYHSELNMSSLELGDSALYFCASTSSARYEQYFGPGTRLTVT.

The rearrangement uses TRBV28 and TRBJ2-7; TRBD2 is a possible D gene (6 bases). The CDR3 length is 14 residues. Germline lookup yields CDR1 MDHEN and CDR2 SYDVKM. V dropped 5 bases and J dropped 2 bases, with 13 bases sitting between them. CDR3 region: CASSRDGRPYEQYF. DNA of the CDR3: TGTGCCAGCAGTCGGGACGGGAGACCCTACGAGCAGTACTTC.

The chain combines TRBV30 with TRBJ1-5; no reliable D call. This CDR3 has 12 amino acids. From germline, CDR1 is GTSNPN and CDR2 SVGIG (reference sequence). V was pared by 2 bases and J by 5 bases, with 7 bases between. The CDR3: CAWSSLDQPQHF. The CDR3 DNA reads TGTGCCTGGAGTTCCCTCGATCAGCCCCAGCATTTT. Based on the CDR3 plus reference TRBV30 and TRBJ1-5, the full variable domain is SQTIHQWPATLVQPVGSPLSLECTVEGTSNPNLYWYRQAAGRGLQLLFYSVGIGQISSEVPQNLSASRPQDRQFILSSKKLLLSDSGFYLCAWSSLDQPQHFGDGTRLSIL.

The chain is built from TRBV6-5 and TRBJ2-5; D uncertain. CDR1 is MNHEY and CDR2 is SVGAGI in the germline V gene. With 0 bases removed from V and 5 bases from J, the gap between germline ends came to 7 bases. The CDR3 runs 13 residues. CDR3 DNA: TGTGCCAGCAGTTACTCGCGTATGGAGACCCAGTACTTC. This gives the protein CASSYSRMETQYF.

The rearrangement links TRBV5-1 to TRBJ2-6; 8 nucleotides agree with TRBD1. The trim removed 4 bases at V and 1 base at J, leaving 7 bases unmatched. Germline assignment: CDR1 SGHRS and CDR2 YFSETQ. The CDR3 consists of 17 residues. This chain's CDR3 is CASSTRQGRSGANVLTF. DNA of the CDR3: TGCGCCAGCAGCACCCGACAGGGGAGGTCTGGGGCCAACGTCCTGACTTTC.

The chain has TRBV5-8 and TRBJ2-5, with 10 bases aligning to TRBD2. CDR3 length equals 14 residues. Unmatched junction bases numbered 2, after V lost 2 bases and J lost 4 bases. Germline V gene lookup returns CDR1 SGHTS and CDR2 YDEGEE. Here the CDR3 reads CASSFLAGVETQYF. The CDR3 nucleotides are TGTGCCAGCAGCTTTCTAGCGGGGGTAGAGACCCAGTACTTC. Full variable domain (rest looked up from reference TRBV5-8 and TRBJ2-5): EAGVTQSPTHLIKTRGQQATLRCSPISGHTSVYWYQQALGLGLQFLLWYDEGEERNRGNFPPRFSGRQFPNYSSELNVNALELEDSALYLCASSFLAGVETQYFGPGTRLLVL.

This chain links TRBV5-1 with TRBJ1-4; D call uncertain. Germline V CDR1 and CDR2: SGHRS, YFSETQ. Trimming left V 0 bases short and J 13 bases short, with 16 bases between. The CDR3 runs 14 residues. The DNA for the CDR3 is TGCGCCAGCAGCTTGGTCGAGGGTTTAGGAGGACTGTTTTTT. Amino acid sequence: CASSLVEGLGGLFF.

The J gene is TRBJ2-1, the V gene TRBV12-5; D is perhaps TRBD1 (6 bases). Germline V gene sequence: CDR1 LGHNT, CDR2 FRNRAP. The length of the CDR3 is 13 residues. V lost 7 bases, J lost 5 bases, and 12 bases lay in between. Here the CDR3 reads CASVPDRNNEQFF. CDR3 in DNA: TGTGCTAGTGTCCCAGACAGGAACAATGAGCAGTTCTTC.

The J gene is TRBJ1-6, the V gene TRBV10-1; weak D call: TRBD1 (5 bases). CDR1 WNHNN and CDR2 SYGVQD come from the germline V gene (reference sequence). The CDR3 is 15 amino acids. The V end lost 6 bases, the J end lost 6 bases, and 15 bases lay between the germline ends. CDR3 loop: CASSAGGRANSPLHF. CDR3 coding DNA: TGCGCCAGCAGCGCCGGGGGACGGGCTAATTCACCCCTCCACTTT.